The clone carrying this T cell receptor beta chain was picked up a small number of times. Its target is not known. MiXCR, run by TCRdb on the 5' RACE reads, gives a single entry per CDR3 protein. The data contain 25,000 to 30,000 distinct CDR3 sequences, approximately 6.9% of them seen just once; the ten biggest clones take up approximately 25%. Stated time point: sample taken at primary tumor resection. This sample was taken from a study of spatial heterogeneity in lung cancer. Points from the study as a whole: Expanded intratumoral alpha and beta TCR counts tracked tumor mutation counts.

V was shortened by 5 bases and J by 4 bases, with 12 bases between the two germline ends. In germline, CDR1 is DFQATT, CDR2 SNEGSKA (reference sequence). The CDR3 totals 13 residues. This clonotype originated in a male donor with early-stage non-small cell lung cancer. The chain combines TRBV20-1 with TRBJ1-5; D remains ambiguous. The sample in question was lung tumor tissue, obtained at surgery. CDR3 in amino acids: CSARTLGNQPQHF. The CDR3 nucleotides read TGCAGTGCTCGGACCCTGGGGAATCAGCCCCAGCATTTT.